This TCR beta chain was sequenced in a study of human versus mouse CDR3 diversity and MHC coevolution. Using immunoSEQ multiplex PCR, the repertoire was profiled, and TCRdb retains in-frame clones only, with some absent. The sample carries about 73,000 clones, 85% to 95% recorded once. Findings of the study overall: iCHAO1 estimated the human TCR beta repertoire at 1.5 million to 2 million clonotypes. Most of the three human donors had the lowest clonal inequality. On average, humans showed more CDR3 deletions and insertions than mice.

A note on this clone: Its specificity is unknown.

Trimming left V 6 bases short and J 10 bases short, with 12 bases between. Germline loops: CDR1 MNHEY, CDR2 SVGAGI. CDR3 length: 12 amino acids. Material for sequencing was naive CD4+ T cells from blood. The subset here: CD45RO-negative CD62L-positive naive CD4 T cells. The V call is TRBV6-5, the J call TRBJ1-4; tentative D call: TRBD1 (5 bases). This clonotype was sampled from a person aged 25 to 69 in good health. The CDR3 DNA sequence: TGTGCCAGCAGCCAACTCCAGGGAAAACTGTTTTTT. Residues: CASSQLQGKLFF.